The 8 T cell receptor beta chains presented below share a single source sample, sequenced in a study of shared clonotypes between healthy human individuals. Libraries were prepared by immunoSEQ multiplex PCR; TCRdb keeps only in-frame clonotypes and omits some of them. Of approximately 470,000 clones in the sample, around 80% are singletons; the top ten hold 12%. The sample taken for sequencing was PBMCs. Receptors originate from a woman in her thirties or forties in good health. Some clones in this sample may be carry-over from other donors' samples.

This clone was seen only a few times. The DNA of the CDR3 is TGTGCCAGCACCCGACCGGGACTAGCGGGAGGTGGGGCCAACGTCCTGACTTTC. As protein: CASTRPGLAGGGANVLTF. The chain is built from TRBV7-2 and TRBJ2-6; 15 nucleotides agree with TRBD2. The germline V gene encodes CDR1 SGHTA and CDR2 FQGNSA. This CDR3 spans 18 amino acids. V lost 7 bases and J lost 3; bases outside the gene matches: 7. The entire variable domain, with the rest obtained from reference TRBV7-2 and TRBJ2-6, is as follows: GAGVSQSPSNKVTEKGKDVELRCDPISGHTALYWYRQSLGQGLEFLIYFQGNSAPDKSGLPSDRFSAERTGGSVSTLTIQRTQQEDSAVYLCASTRPGLAGGGANVLTFGAGSRLTVL.

The chain couples TRBV27 to TRBJ2-7, with TRBD2 identical over 12 bases. Trimming took 6 bases from V and 3 from J; bases not matched to a gene: 6. The CDR3 extends over 15 amino acids. Germline V gives CDR1 MNHEY, CDR2 SMNVEV (reference sequence). CDR3 nucleotides: TGTGCCAGCAGCCAGACTAGCGGGAGACACTACGAGCAGTACTTC. This gives the protein CASSQTSGRHYEQYF.

The CDR3 loop reads CASSSPRGDRGNTIYF. The CDR3 bases are TGTGCCAGCAGCTCACCTCGCGGGGATCGTGGAAACACCATATATTTT. The genes are TRBV7-8 and TRBJ1-3; D unresolved. The CDR3 is 16 residues long. The V and J ends lost 4 bases and 3 bases respectively, with 16 bases between them. Germline values: CDR1 SGHVS, CDR2 FQNEAQ. Combining the CDR3 with reference TRBV7-8 and TRBJ1-3 gives the whole variable domain GAGVSQSPRYKVAKRGQDVALRCDPISGHVSLFWYQQALGQGPEFLTYFQNEAQLDKSGLPSDRFFAERPEGSVSTLKIQRTQQEDSAVYLCASSSPRGDRGNTIYFGEGSWLTVV.

V gene TRBV6-5 combines with J gene TRBJ2-7; perhaps TRBD2 as D (5 bases). Trimming pared 0 bases from V and 5 bases from J, leaving 14 bases between. The CDR3 sequence is 15 residues long. From germline, CDR1 is MNHEY and CDR2 SVGAGI. CDR3: CASSYSRGRSDEQYF. The CDR3 DNA follows: TGTGCCAGCAGTTACTCCCGGGGAAGGTCAGACGAGCAGTACTTC.

The gene calls are TRBV6-6 and TRBJ2-7; D perhaps matches TRBD1 (6 bases). Germline V gene data show CDR1 as MNHNY and CDR2 as SVGAGI (reference sequence). Trimming took off 5 bases at V and 4 bases at J, with 9 bases between the two ends. The CDR3 has 12 residues. CDR3 amino acids: CASSPGTYEQYF. CDR3 nucleotides: TGTGCCAGCAGTCCCGGGACATACGAGCAGTACTTC.

This clone was seen only once. The V call is TRBV6-7, the J call TRBJ2-5; no definite D call. TRBV6-7 belongs to the ORF category, with a function that is uncertain. The CDR3 has 11 amino acids. V lost 7 bases and J 0 bases, leaving 3 bases between the germline ends. The CDR3 DNA follows: TGTGCCAGCAAACACCAAGAGACCCAGTACTTC. Its protein product is CASKHQETQYF.

In its sample, this clone was seen a few times. The chain couples TRBV6-4 to TRBJ1-1; 7 bases line up with TRBD1. V gave up 0 bases and J gave up 4 bases; unmatched junction bases: 2. Germline V CDR1 and CDR2: MRHNA, SNTAGT. The CDR3 consists of 14 residues. The CDR3 coding sequence is TGTGCCAGCAGTGACTCGGCAGGGGGCACTGAAGCTTTCTTT. Translated: CASSDSAGGTEAFF.

This clone was recorded only once. The V and J genes are TRBV7-9 and TRBJ1-4; D unclear. CDR1 and CDR2 from the germline V gene are SEHNR and FQNEAQ (reference sequence). The V end was cut by 1 base, the J end by 8 bases, with 14 bases between. This CDR3 is built from 15 residues. This chain's CDR3 is CASSLGGPTDEKLFF. The CDR3 nucleotides are TGTGCCAGCAGCTTAGGTGGCCCGACGGACGAAAAACTGTTTTTT.